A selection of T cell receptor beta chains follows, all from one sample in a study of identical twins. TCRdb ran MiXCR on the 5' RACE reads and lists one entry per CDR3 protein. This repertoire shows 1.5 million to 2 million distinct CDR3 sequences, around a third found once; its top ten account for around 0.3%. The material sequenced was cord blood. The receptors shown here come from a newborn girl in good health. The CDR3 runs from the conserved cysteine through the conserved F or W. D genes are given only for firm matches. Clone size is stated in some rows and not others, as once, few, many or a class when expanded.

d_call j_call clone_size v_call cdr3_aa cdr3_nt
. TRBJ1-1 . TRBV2 CASSAAGTGKGEAFF TGTGCCAGCAGTGCAGCCGGGACGGGAAAGGGTGAAGCTTTCTTT
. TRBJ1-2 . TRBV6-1 CASSGPRNRASYGYTF TGTGCCAGCAGTGGACCTCGGAACAGGGCCTCGTATGGCTACACCTTC
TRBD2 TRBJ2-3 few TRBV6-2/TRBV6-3 CASSALAGRTDTQYF TGTGCCAGCAGCGCGCTAGCGGGGCGCACAGATACGCAGTATTTT
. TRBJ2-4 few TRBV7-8 CASSLGLGIKGKNIQYF TGTGCCAGCAGCTTAGGACTAGGTATTAAGGGCAAAAACATTCAGTACTTC
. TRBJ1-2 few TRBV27 CASSLRPVPYNYGYTF TGTGCCAGCAGTTTGCGCCCAGTCCCTTATAACTATGGCTACACCTTC
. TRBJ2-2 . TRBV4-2 CASSQEYGGELFF TGTGCCAGCAGCCAAGAGTACGGCGGGGAGCTGTTTTTT
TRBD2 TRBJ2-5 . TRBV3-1 CASSLVAGWEETQYF TGTGCCAGCAGCCTCGTAGCGGGATGGGAAGAGACCCAGTACTTC
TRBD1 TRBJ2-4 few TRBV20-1 CSATPRTGVREQYF TGCAGTGCTACCCCTCGGACAGGGGTAAGGGAGCAGTACTTC
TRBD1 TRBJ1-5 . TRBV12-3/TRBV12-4 CASRGDRASNQPQHF TGTGCCAGCAGGGGGGACAGGGCTAGCAATCAGCCCCAGCATTTT
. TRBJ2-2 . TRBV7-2 CASSWRENGELFF TGTGCCAGCAGTTGGAGGGAGAACGGGGAGCTGTTTTTT
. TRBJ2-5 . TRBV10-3 CAISVGHSLGETQYF TGTGCCATCAGTGTAGGACACTCTCTAGGAGAGACCCAGTACTTC
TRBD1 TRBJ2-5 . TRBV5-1 CASSLTGGGLQETQYF TGCGCCAGCAGCTTGACAGGGGGTGGTCTACAAGAGACCCAGTACTTC
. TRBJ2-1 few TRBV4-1 CASSQEGSGAYNEQFF TGCGCCAGCAGCCAAGAGGGGTCGGGAGCCTACAATGAGCAGTTCTTC
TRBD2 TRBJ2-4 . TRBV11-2 CASSLDSSGGSTIQYF TGTGCCAGCAGCTTAGATTCTAGCGGGGGGTCTACCATTCAGTACTTC
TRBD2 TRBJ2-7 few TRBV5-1 CASSPNAGVNYEQYF TGCGCCAGCAGCCCCAATGCGGGAGTGAACTACGAGCAGTACTTC
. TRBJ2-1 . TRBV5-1 CASSPLQSLRLSSYNEQFF TGCGCCAGCAGCCCCCTCCAGTCCCTCCGTTTGAGCTCCTACAATGAGCAGTTCTTC
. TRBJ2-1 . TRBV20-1 CSASLGPQFF TGCAGTGCTAGTTTAGGACCGCAGTTCTTC
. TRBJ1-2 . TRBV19 CASSMAAGNYGYTF TGTGCCAGTAGTATGGCTGCGGGGAACTATGGCTACACCTTC
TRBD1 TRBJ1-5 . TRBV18 CASSRGQDRNQPQHF TGTGCCAGCTCCCGAGGACAGGATCGGAATCAGCCCCAGCATTTT
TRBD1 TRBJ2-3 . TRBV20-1 CSAREGTAGTDTQYF TGCAGTGCTAGAGAGGGGACAGCGGGCACAGATACGCAGTATTTT
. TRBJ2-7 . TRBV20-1 CSAVQGSYEQYF TGCAGTGCTGTACAGGGTTCCTACGAGCAGTACTTC
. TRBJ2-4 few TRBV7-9 CASSSGTSYQYF TGTGCCAGCAGCTCCGGGACATCCTACCAGTACTTC
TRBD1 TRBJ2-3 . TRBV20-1 CSARPGQGGLTDTQYF TGCAGTGCGCGGCCGGGACAGGGGGGCCTCACAGATACGCAGTATTTT
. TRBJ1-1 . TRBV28 CASSPLGQSDTEAFF TGTGCCAGCAGTCCCCTCGGACAGTCGGACACTGAAGCTTTCTTT
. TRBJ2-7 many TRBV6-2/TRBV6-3 CASSYGYTIEQYF TGTGCCAGCAGTTACGGCTACACCATCGAGCAGTACTTC
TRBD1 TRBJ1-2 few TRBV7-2 CASSLQGVRYGYTF TGTGCCAGCAGCCTACAGGGGGTTAGGTATGGCTACACCTTC
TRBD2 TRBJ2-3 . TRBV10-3 CAISFLAGVRDTQYF TGTGCCATCAGTTTTTTAGCGGGGGTACGAGATACGCAGTATTTT
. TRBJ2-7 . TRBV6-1 CASSHTGGGSYEQYF TGTGCCAGCAGTCATACAGGGGGAGGGTCCTACGAGCAGTACTTC
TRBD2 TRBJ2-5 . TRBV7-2 CASSLLGLLLNEQYF TGTGCCAGCAGCTTACTGGGACTACTCCTGAATGAGCAGTACTTC
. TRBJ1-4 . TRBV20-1 CSASVEGLDEKLFF TGCAGTGCCTCCGTCGAGGGCTTGGATGAAAAACTGTTTTTT
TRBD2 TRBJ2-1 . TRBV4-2 CASSQDGLAGLNEQFF TGTGCCAGCAGCCAAGATGGACTAGCGGGTCTCAATGAGCAGTTCTTC
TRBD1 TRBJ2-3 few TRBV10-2 CASKDQQTGGTDTQYF TGCGCCAGCAAGGACCAGCAGACAGGGGGGACAGATACGCAGTATTTT
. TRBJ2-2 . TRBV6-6 CASSDSWNTGELFF TGTGCCAGCAGCGACAGTTGGAACACCGGGGAGCTGTTTTTT
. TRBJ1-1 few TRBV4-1 CASSQGTGGAFF TGCGCCAGCAGCCAGGGAACAGGTGGAGCTTTCTTT
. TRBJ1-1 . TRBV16 CASSLRSAYNTEAFF TGTGCCAGCAGCCTGAGGTCTGCCTACAACACTGAAGCTTTCTTT
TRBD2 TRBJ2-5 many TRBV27 CASSFLGIGGKETQYF TGTGCCAGCAGTTTTTTGGGTATCGGGGGGAAAGAGACCCAGTACTTC
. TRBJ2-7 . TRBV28 CASQDSYYEQYF TGTGCCAGCCAGGACTCCTACTACGAGCAGTACTTC
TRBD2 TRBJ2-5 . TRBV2 CASSEGGLGQQTQYF TGTGCCAGCAGTGAAGGGGGACTAGGCCAGCAGACCCAGTACTTC
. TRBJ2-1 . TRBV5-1 CASSPELHRSYNEQFF TGCGCCAGCAGCCCAGAACTACACCGATCCTACAATGAGCAGTTCTTC
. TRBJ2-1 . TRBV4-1 CASSQGGRGVSNEQFF TGCGCCAGCAGCCAAGGGGGGAGAGGCGTCAGCAATGAGCAGTTCTTC
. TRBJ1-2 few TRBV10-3 CAISEWVRERSYGYTF TGTGCCATCAGTGAGTGGGTCAGAGAACGGAGCTATGGCTACACCTTC
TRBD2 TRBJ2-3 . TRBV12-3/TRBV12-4 CASSLGTSGGSHTQYF TGTGCCAGCAGTTTAGGTACTAGCGGGGGGTCCCATACGCAGTATTTT
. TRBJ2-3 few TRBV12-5 CASGLGVSTDTQYF TGTGCTAGTGGTTTAGGCGTCTCTACAGATACGCAGTATTTT
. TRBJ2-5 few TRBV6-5 CASGTQYF TGTGCCAGCGGGACCCAGTACTTC
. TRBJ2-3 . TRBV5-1 CASSSNYGYTFGSGTSTDTQYF .
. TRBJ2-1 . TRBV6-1 CASSEAVLRVSEQFF TGTGCCAGCAGTGAGGCGGTCTTAAGGGTCTCCGAGCAGTTCTTC
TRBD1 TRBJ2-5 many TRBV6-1 CASSETGGETQYF TGTGCCAGCAGTGAAACAGGGGGGGAGACCCAGTACTTC
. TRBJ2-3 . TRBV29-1 CSTRLGGPTDTQYF TGCAGCACACGCCTAGGCGGGCCAACAGATACGCAGTATTTT
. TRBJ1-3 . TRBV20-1 CSARSLRAAGNTIYF TGCAGTGCTAGGAGCCTCAGGGCAGCCGGAAACACCATATATTTT
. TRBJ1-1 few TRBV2 CASNGLRGNTEAFF TGTGCCAGCAACGGACTGAGGGGGAACACTGAAGCTTTCTTT
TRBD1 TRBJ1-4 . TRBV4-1 CASRMPGGSTNEKLFF TGCGCCAGCAGAATGCCAGGGGGCAGTACTAATGAAAAACTGTTTTTT
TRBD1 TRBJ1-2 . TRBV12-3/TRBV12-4 CASRLTTGGVYGYTF TGTGCCAGCAGACTAACCACAGGGGGCGTCTATGGCTACACCTTC
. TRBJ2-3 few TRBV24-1 CATSDTGTPVGTQYF TGTGCCACCAGTGACACCGGGACCCCCGTGGGTACGCAGTATTTT
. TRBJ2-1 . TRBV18 CASSPNDGGSYNEQFF TGTGCCAGCTCACCTAATGACGGAGGCTCCTACAATGAGCAGTTCTTC